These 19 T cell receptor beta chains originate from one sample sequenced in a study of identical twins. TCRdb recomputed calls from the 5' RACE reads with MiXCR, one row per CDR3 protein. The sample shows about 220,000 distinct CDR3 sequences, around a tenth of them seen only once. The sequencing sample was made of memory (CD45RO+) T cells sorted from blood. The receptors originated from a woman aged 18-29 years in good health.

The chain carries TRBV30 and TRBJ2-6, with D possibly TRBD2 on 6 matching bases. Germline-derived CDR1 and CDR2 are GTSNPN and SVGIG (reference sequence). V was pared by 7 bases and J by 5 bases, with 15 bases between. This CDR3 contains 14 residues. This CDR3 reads CASGLPIWANVLTF. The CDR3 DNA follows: TGTGCCTCGGGACTGCCGATCTGGGCCAACGTCCTGACTTTC.

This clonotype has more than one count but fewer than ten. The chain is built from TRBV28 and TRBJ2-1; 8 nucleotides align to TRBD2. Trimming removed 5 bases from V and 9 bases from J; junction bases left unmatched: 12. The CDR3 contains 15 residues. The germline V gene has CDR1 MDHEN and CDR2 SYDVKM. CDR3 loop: CASSLPGLGRVEQFF. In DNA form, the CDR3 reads TGTGCCAGCAGTCTCCCGGGACTAGGGCGGGTTGAGCAGTTCTTC.

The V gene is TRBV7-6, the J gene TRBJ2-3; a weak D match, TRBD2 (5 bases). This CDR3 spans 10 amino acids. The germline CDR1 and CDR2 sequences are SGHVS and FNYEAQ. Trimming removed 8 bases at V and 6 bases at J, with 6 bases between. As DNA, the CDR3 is TGTGCCAGCGCGGGCGATACGCAGTATTTT. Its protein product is CASAGDTQYF.

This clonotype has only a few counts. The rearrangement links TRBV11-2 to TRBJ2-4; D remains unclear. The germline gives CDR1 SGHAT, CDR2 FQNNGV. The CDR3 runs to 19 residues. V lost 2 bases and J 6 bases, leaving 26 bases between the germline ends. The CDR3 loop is CASSLRVISTDTMVNIQYF. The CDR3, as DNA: TGTGCCAGCAGCTTAAGGGTAATATCGACTGACACCATGGTAAACATTCAGTACTTC.

The CDR3 nucleotides read TGCAGCGTTGACCAGGGGGCTGGGGCCAACGTCCTGACTTTC. Amino acids: CSVDQGAGANVLTF. V and J are TRBV29-1 and TRBJ2-6; 7 nucleotides match TRBD1. Germline V gene sequence: CDR1 SQVTM, CDR2 ANQGSEA. V trimming: 3 bases; J trimming: 2 bases; junction bases outside the gene matches: 1. The CDR3 length is 14 residues.

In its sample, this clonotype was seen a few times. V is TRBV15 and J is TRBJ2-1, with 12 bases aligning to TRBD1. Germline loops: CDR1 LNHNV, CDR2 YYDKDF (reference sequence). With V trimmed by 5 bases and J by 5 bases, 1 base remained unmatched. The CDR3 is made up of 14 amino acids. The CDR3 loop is CATSGTGGHNEQFF. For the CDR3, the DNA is TGTGCCACCAGCGGGACAGGGGGCCACAATGAGCAGTTCTTC.

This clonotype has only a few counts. The DNA of the CDR3 is TGCAGTGCTAGAGTATGGGAGTCAGATACGCAGTATTTT. Translation: CSARVWESDTQYF. The chain recombines TRBV20-1 with TRBJ2-3, with a possible D match to TRBD2 (5 bases). There are 13 residues in the CDR3. Germline assignment: CDR1 DFQATT and CDR2 SNEGSKA (reference sequence). Trimming pared 1 base from V and 4 bases from J, leaving 9 bases between.

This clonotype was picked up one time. CDR3 sequence (DNA): TGCGCCAGCAGCCAAGATCTTTACGGCGGGATCAATGAGCAGTTCTTC. This sequence encodes CASSQDLYGGINEQFF. V usage is TRBV4-1 and J usage is TRBJ2-1, with D possibly matching TRBD2 (6 bases). The V gene's germline CDR1 is MGHRA and CDR2 YSYEKL. The length of the CDR3 is 16 residues. The V and J ends lost 0 bases and 6 bases respectively, with 15 bases between them.

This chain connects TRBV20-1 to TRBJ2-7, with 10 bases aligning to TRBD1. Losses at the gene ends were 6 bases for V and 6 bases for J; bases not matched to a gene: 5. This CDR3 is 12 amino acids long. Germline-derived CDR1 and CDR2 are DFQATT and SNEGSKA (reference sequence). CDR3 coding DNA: TGCAGTGCCACTGACAGGGGGCCCGAGCAGTACTTC. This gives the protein CSATDRGPEQYF.

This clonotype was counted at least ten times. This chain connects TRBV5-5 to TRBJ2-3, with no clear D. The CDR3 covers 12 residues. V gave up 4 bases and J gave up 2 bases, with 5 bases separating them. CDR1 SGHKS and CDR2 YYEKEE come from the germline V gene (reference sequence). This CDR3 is CASSLDTDTQYF. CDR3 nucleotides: TGTGCCAGCAGCCTCGACACAGATACGCAGTATTTT. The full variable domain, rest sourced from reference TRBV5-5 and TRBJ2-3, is DAGVTQSPTHLIKTRGQQVTLRCSPISGHKSVSWYQQVLGQGPQFIFQYYEKEERGRGNFPDRFSARQFPNYSSELNVNALLLGDSALYLCASSLDTDTQYFGPGTRLTVL.

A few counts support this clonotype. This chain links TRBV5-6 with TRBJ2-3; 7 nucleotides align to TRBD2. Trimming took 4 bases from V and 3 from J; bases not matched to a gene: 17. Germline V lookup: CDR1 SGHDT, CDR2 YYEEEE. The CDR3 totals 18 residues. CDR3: CASSEEFGLEGMTDTQYF. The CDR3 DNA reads TGTGCCAGCAGCGAGGAGTTCGGACTAGAGGGAATGACAGATACGCAGTATTTT.

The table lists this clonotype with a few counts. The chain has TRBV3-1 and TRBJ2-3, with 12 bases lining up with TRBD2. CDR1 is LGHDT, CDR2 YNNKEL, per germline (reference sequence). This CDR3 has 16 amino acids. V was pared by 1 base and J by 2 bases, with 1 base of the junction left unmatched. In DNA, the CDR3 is TGTGCCAGCAGCCAAGGGACTAGCGGGGACACAGATACGCAGTATTTT. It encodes CASSQGTSGDTDTQYF.

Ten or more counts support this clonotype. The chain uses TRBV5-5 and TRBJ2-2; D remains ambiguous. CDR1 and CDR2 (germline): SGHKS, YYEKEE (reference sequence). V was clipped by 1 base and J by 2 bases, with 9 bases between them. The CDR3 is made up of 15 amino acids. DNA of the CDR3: TGTGCCAGCAGCTTGTCTCCTCTAAACACCGGGGAGCTGTTTTTT. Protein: CASSLSPLNTGELFF. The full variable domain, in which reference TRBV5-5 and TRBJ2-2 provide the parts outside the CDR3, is DAGVTQSPTHLIKTRGQQVTLRCSPISGHKSVSWYQQVLGQGPQFIFQYYEKEERGRGNFPDRFSARQFPNYSSELNVNALLLGDSALYLCASSLSPLNTGELFFGEGSRLTVL.

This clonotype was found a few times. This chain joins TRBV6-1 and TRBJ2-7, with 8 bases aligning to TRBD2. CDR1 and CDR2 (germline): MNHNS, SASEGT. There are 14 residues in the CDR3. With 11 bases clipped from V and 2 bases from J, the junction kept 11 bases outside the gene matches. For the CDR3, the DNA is TGTGCCGCCAAACGGGAGGGAAACGCCTACGAGCAGTACTTC. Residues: CAAKREGNAYEQYF.

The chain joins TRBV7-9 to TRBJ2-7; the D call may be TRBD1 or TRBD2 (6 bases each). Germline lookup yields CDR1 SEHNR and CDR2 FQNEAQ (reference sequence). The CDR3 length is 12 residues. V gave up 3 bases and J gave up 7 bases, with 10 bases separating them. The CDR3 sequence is CASSFTGREQYF. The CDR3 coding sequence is TGTGCCAGCAGCTTTACAGGGAGGGAGCAGTACTTC.

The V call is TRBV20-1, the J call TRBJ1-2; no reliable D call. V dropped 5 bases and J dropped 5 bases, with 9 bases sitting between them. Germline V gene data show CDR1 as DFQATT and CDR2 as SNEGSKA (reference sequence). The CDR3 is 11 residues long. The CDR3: CSAVRQYGYTF. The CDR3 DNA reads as TGCAGTGCTGTACGTCAATATGGCTACACCTTC.

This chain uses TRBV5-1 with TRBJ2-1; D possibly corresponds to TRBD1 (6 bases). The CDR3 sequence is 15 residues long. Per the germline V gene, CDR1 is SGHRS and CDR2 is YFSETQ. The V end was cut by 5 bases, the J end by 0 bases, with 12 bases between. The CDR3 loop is CASREGGRSYNEQFF. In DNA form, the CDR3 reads TGCGCCAGCAGGGAAGGGGGACGCTCCTACAATGAGCAGTTCTTC.

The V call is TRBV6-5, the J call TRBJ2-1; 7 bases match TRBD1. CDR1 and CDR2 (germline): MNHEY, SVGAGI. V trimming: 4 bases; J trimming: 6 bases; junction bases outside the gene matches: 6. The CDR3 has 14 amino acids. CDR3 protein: CASSWGRQGNEQFF. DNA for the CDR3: TGTGCCAGCAGTTGGGGGAGACAGGGCAATGAGCAGTTCTTC.

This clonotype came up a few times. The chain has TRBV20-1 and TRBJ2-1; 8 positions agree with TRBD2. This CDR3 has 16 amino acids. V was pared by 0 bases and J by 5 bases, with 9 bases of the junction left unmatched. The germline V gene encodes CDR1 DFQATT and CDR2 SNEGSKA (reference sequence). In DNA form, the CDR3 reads TGCAGTGCTAGAGATCTCAGGCTAGCGGGCCACAATGAGCAGTTCTTC. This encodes CSARDLRLAGHNEQFF.